This TCR beta chain was captured by sequencing in a study of cytomegalovirus exposure and HLA in healthy donors. The protocol was immunoSEQ multiplex PCR, while the TCRdb copy is restricted to in-frame clones and leaves out a portion. The table has tens of thousands of clones, about 96% seen once; the top ten hold 1% to 1.5%. V lost 3 bases and J lost 3, with 17 bases in between. In germline, CDR1 is SEHNR, CDR2 FQNEAQ (reference sequence). This CDR3 region has 16 residues. Sequencing was done on a sample of PBMCs. V and J are TRBV7-9 and TRBJ1-1; TRBD1 is a possible D gene (6 bases). This receptor was obtained from a woman aged 18-29 years in good health and CMV-seronegative. CDR3 sequence reads: CASSFSLGQPDTEAFF. Written as DNA, the CDR3 is TGTGCCAGCAGCTTTAGCTTGGGACAACCGGACACTGAAGCTTTCTTT.